This TCR beta chain was captured in a study of cytomegalovirus exposure and HLA in healthy donors. Study at large: The roughly 700 first-cohort repertoires and the 95 to 150 validation repertoires shared the same platform, a later analysis reported.

As to this clone: The antigen is undetermined.

Study conclusions and caveats: There were a few CMV-associated chains whose specificity for CMV antigens was confirmed in vitro.

The CDR3 extends over 16 amino acids. CDR1 is MDHEN and CDR2 is SYDVKM in the germline V gene. Deletions cut 5 bases from V and 1 base from J, with 15 bases between. Profiling relied on immunoSEQ multiplex PCR, and the TCRdb table lists in-frame clones only, not all of them. The repertoire consists of around 120,000 clones, with about 87% occurring once and the leading ten covering approximately 2%. The gene calls are TRBV28 and TRBJ2-4; tentative D call: TRBD1 (5 bases). This sequence originates from a young man in good health and CMV-seronegative. Material for sequencing was PBMCs. The CDR3: CASSLPGFSAKNIQYF. CDR3 DNA: TGTGCCAGCAGTCTTCCAGGGTTTTCGGCCAAAAACATTCAGTACTTC.